The present TCR beta chain was sequenced within a study of blood T cell repertoires in COVID-19. Study at large: Samples taken during acute and convalescent COVID-19 were collected in the United States, Italy and Spain.

Participant-given clinical history determined each cohort assignment. Per the authors' pipeline: Estimation of nucleated cell counts was performed using reference gene primer amplification. Repertoires were generated with immunoSEQ multiplex PCR, while TCRdb's copy carries only in-frame clones and drops some. V, J and clone size are taken as reported in that table, and D and trimming were inferred from the DNA itself. Among roughly 200,000 clones listed, more than 80% were seen once. This clonotype was obtained from a man aged 25 to 40 who had recovered from COVID-19. The material sequenced was PBMCs or T cells enriched from blood (not recorded which).

The CDR3 is CASILPTGGTNSYEQYF. DNA for the CDR3: TGTGCCAGCATTCTTCCCACTGGCGGAACAAACTCCTACGAGCAGTACTTC. V is TRBV2 and J is TRBJ2-7; D ambiguous. The V end was cut by 7 bases, the J end by 0 bases, with 22 bases between. Germline-derived CDR1 and CDR2 are SNHLY and FYNNEI. The CDR3 extends over 17 amino acids.